This T cell receptor beta chain was identified during a study of blood T cell repertoires in COVID-19. Trimming took 1 base from V and 3 from J, leaving 13 bases between them. The CDR3 runs 15 residues. Germline CDR1 reads SGHVS; CDR2 reads FNYEAQ. Repertoires were generated with immunoSEQ multiplex PCR, while TCRdb's copy carries only in-frame clones and drops some. The sample shows approximately 150,000 clones, approximately 83% of them seen only once. This sequence originates from a man aged 70-80 years who had been exposed to COVID-19. The sample consisted of PBMCs or T cells enriched from blood (not recorded which). The chain couples TRBV7-6 to TRBJ2-7; D possibly corresponds to TRBD1 (6 bases). CDR3 sequence reads: CASSLGGQTNYEQYF. As DNA, the CDR3 is TGTGCCAGCAGCTTAGGCGGACAGACAAACTACGAGCAGTACTTC.